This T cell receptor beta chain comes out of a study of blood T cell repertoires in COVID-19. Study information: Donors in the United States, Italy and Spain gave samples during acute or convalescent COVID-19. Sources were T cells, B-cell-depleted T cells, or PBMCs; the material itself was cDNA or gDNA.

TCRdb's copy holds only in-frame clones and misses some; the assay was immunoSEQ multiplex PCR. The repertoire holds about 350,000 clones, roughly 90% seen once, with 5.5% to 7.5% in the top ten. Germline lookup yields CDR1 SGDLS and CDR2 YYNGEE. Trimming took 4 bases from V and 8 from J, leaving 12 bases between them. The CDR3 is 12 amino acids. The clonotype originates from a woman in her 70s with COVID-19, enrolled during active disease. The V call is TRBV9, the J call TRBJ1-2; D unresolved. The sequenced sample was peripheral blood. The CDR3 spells CASSLPGGGYTF. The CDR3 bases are TGTGCCAGCAGCCTCCCGGGTGGGGGCTACACCTTC.